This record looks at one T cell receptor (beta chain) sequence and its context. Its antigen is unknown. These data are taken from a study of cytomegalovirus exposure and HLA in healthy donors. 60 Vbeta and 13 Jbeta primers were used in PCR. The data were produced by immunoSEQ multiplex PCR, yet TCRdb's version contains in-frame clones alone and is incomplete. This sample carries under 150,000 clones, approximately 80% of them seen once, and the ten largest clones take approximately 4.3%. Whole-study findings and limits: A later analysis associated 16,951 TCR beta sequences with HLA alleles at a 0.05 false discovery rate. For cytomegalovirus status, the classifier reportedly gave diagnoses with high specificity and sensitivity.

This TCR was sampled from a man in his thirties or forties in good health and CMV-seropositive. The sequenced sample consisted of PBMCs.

The CDR3 nucleotides read TGTGCCAGCAGTTTAACTCCCGGGACAGGGGACACTGAAGCTTTCTTT. As protein: CASSLTPGTGDTEAFF. The rearrangement joins TRBV27 to TRBJ1-1; 10 nucleotides match TRBD1. CDR3 length: 16 residues. Germline CDR1 and CDR2: MNHEY and SMNVEV (reference sequence). V lost 2 bases, J lost 3 bases, and 6 bases stayed unmatched.